This T cell receptor (beta chain) stems from a study of cytomegalovirus exposure and HLA in healthy donors. Worth noting for this clone: Its antigen is unknown.

Data came from immunoSEQ multiplex PCR; TCRdb stores just in-frame clones and leaves some out. The table includes about 50,000 clones, roughly 92% detected once. Between the trimmed V and J ends, which lost 0 bases and 2 bases, there was a span of 12 bases. Germline-derived CDR1 and CDR2 are SGDLS and YYNGEE. The CDR3 extends over 15 amino acids. Study-level results: According to a subsequent analysis, TCR clusters from the first cohort were inclined to appear together in the 120 validation repertoires.

This TCR was recovered from a man younger than 30 in good health and CMV-seronegative. The sample consisted of PBMCs. The chain joins TRBV9 to TRBJ2-7; D is perhaps TRBD2 (6 bases). The CDR3 nucleotides are TGTGCCAGCAGCGTAGGGATTAGCGGAACCTACGAGCAGTACTTC. Translating it yields CASSVGISGTYEQYF.